The 31 T cell receptor beta chains below come from one sample, sequenced in a study of blood T cell repertoires in COVID-19. Data came from immunoSEQ multiplex PCR; TCRdb stores just in-frame clones and leaves some out. Of 230,000 or so clones in the sample, about 87% were seen once. The sample was PBMCs or T cells enriched from blood (not recorded which). The receptor set was obtained from a woman under 40 who had recovered from COVID-19.

Many counts were recorded for this clone. The rearrangement joins TRBV2 to TRBJ1-2, with 9 bases matching TRBD1. The V and J ends lost 2 bases and 7 bases, in that order; junction bases with no gene match: 5. Germline V gene data show CDR1 as SNHLY and CDR2 as FYNNEI. The CDR3 is 14 amino acids. Here the CDR3 reads CASSEQGQGFGYTF. CDR3 sequence (DNA): TGTGCCAGCAGTGAACAGGGACAGGGATTTGGCTACACCTTC.

The V gene is TRBV7-3, the J gene TRBJ1-6; possibly TRBD1 for D (5 bases). Germline V gives CDR1 SGHTA, CDR2 FQGTGA. The CDR3 extends over 13 amino acids. Trimming left V 8 bases short and J 4 bases short, with 9 bases between. The CDR3 DNA follows: TGTGCCAGCGGGGCAGGGTATAATTCACCCCTCCACTTT. This codes for CASGAGYNSPLHF.

A note on this clone: Since a much larger clone is just one base distant, this may be a read error. The rearrangement uses TRBV7-4 and TRBJ1-5; D call uncertain. This CDR3 spans 12 amino acids. Germline V lookup: CDR1 SGHVT, CDR2 SQSDAQ. CDR3 loop: CAGSLGSQPQHF. CDR3 nucleotides: TGTGCCGGCAGCTTAGGGAGTCAGCCCCAGCATTTT.

This clone was counted only a few times. V gene TRBV18 combines with J gene TRBJ1-2; 9 positions agree with TRBD1. V gave up 3 bases and J gave up 4 bases; unmatched junction bases: 6. Germline CDR1 KGHSH, CDR2 LQKENI. The CDR3 has 15 residues. The CDR3 DNA is TGTGCCAGCTCACCCCCTAAACAGGGGGCCTATGGCTACACCTTC. This translates into CASSPPKQGAYGYTF.

The genes are TRBV2 and TRBJ2-1; 11 nucleotides line up with TRBD2. Germline-derived CDR1 and CDR2 are SNHLY and FYNNEI. CDR3 length equals 15 residues. Unmatched junction bases numbered 5, after V lost 6 bases and J lost 4 bases. Here the CDR3 DNA reads TGTGCCAGCAGATCTAGCGGGGGGACATACAATGAGCAGTTCTTC. It is translated as CASRSSGGTYNEQFF.

CDR3 coding DNA: TGTGCCAGTAAAGGCCAGGACAGCTCCTCCTATGGCTACACCTTC. Translation: CASKGQDSSSYGYTF. The chain links TRBV19 to TRBJ1-2; D might be TRBD1 (6 bases). This CDR3 contains 15 residues. Looked up from germline, CDR1 is LNHDA and CDR2 is SQIVND (reference sequence). V was clipped by 7 bases and J by 4 bases, with 19 bases between them.

The rearrangement links TRBV7-2 to TRBJ2-3; tentatively, D is TRBD2 (6 bases). Trimming took 5 bases from V and 1 from J, leaving 16 bases between them. The CDR3 spans 16 residues. Per the germline V gene, CDR1 is SGHTA and CDR2 is FQGNSA. CDR3 bases: TGTGCCAGCAGCCCTCCCGGGCGGGGAGGCACAGATACGCAGTATTTT. Its protein is CASSPPGRGGTDTQYF. Full variable domain (remainder filled in from reference TRBV7-2 and TRBJ2-3): GAGVSQSPSNKVTEKGKDVELRCDPISGHTALYWYRQSLGQGLEFLIYFQGNSAPDKSGLPSDRFSAERTGGSVSTLTIQRTQQEDSAVYLCASSPPGRGGTDTQYFGPGTRLTVL.

The rearrangement joins TRBV7-6 to TRBJ2-2; 11 bases are a match to TRBD2. Germline loops: CDR1 SGHVS, CDR2 FNYEAQ. The trim removed 0 bases at V and 7 bases at J, leaving 7 bases unmatched. This CDR3 is 17 amino acids long. The CDR3, as DNA: TGTGCCAGCAGCTTAGCGCGTAGCGGGGGGGGCCTCGGGGAGCTGTTTTTT. Protein sequence: CASSLARSGGGLGELFF.

The V and J genes are TRBV5-4 and TRBJ2-5, with TRBD2 matching over 8 bases. CDR3 size: 13 residues. Germline V gene lookup returns CDR1 SGHNT and CDR2 YYREEE (reference sequence). Losses at the gene ends were 3 bases for V and 3 bases for J; bases not matched to a gene: 1. CDR3 protein: CASSSGGEETQYF. The CDR3, as DNA: TGTGCCAGCAGCTCGGGAGGGGAAGAGACCCAGTACTTC.

The J gene is TRBJ1-2, the V gene TRBV29-1; TRBD1 matches at 10 bases. Germline V gives CDR1 SQVTM, CDR2 ANQGSEA. The junction had 6 bases not matched to a gene; V was cut back by 6 bases and J by 5 bases. The CDR3 is 13 amino acids. The CDR3 loop reads CSVGTGESYGYTF. The CDR3 coding sequence is TGCAGCGTCGGGACAGGGGAAAGTTATGGCTACACCTTC. The variable domain in full, with the rest retrieved from reference TRBV29-1 and TRBJ1-2, is SAVISQKPSRDICQRGTSLTIQCQVDSQVTMMFWYRQQPGQSLTLIATANQGSEATYESGFVIDKFPISRPNLTFSTLTVSNMSPEDSSIYLCSVGTGESYGYTFGSGTRLTVV.

The rearrangement links TRBV10-3 to TRBJ2-1; TRBD1 might be the D (5 bases). Trimming cost V 11 bases and J 3 bases, with 11 bases left between them. The CDR3 totals 12 residues. The germline V gene encodes CDR1 ENHRY and CDR2 SYGVKD. The CDR3 protein is CAGASDYNEQFF. The CDR3 DNA reads TGTGCCGGGGCTTCAGACTACAATGAGCAGTTCTTC.

The chain combines TRBV2 with TRBJ2-1, with D perhaps TRBD2 (7 bases). Germline V gene sequence: CDR1 SNHLY, CDR2 FYNNEI. The CDR3 spans 17 residues. V lost 3 bases to trimming and J lost 1 base, with 16 bases between them. This CDR3 is CASSDEGGGGSYNEQFF. For the CDR3, the DNA is TGTGCCAGCAGTGATGAGGGGGGGGGTGGATCCTACAATGAGCAGTTCTTC.

This clone has only one observation. The genes are TRBV4-2 and TRBJ2-5; 7 bases fit TRBD1. J lost 4 bases, V lost 4 bases, and 9 bases had no gene match. CDR1 and CDR2 from the germline V gene are LGHNA and YNFKEQ. The CDR3 is 15 amino acids. The CDR3 DNA reads TGTGCCAGCAGCCCTAGAAAGGGGGCCCCAGAGACCCAGTACTTC. This encodes CASSPRKGAPETQYF.

There are a few counts of this clone. The V and J genes are TRBV7-9 and TRBJ2-2; TRBD2 is a possible D gene (6 bases). The germline V gene encodes CDR1 SEHNR and CDR2 FQNEAQ (reference sequence). V shed 5 bases and J shed 5 bases, with 15 bases lying between them. This CDR3 region has 15 residues. The CDR3 loop reads CASSTSGPGTGELFF. In DNA, the CDR3 is TGTGCCAGCAGCACCAGCGGGCCGGGGACCGGGGAGCTGTTTTTT.

This chain joins TRBV11-2 and TRBJ1-3; 8 bases align to TRBD1. This CDR3 spans 13 amino acids. Per the germline V gene, CDR1 is SGHAT and CDR2 is FQNNGV. V was clipped by 5 bases and J by 10 bases; unmatched bases: 7. The CDR3, as DNA: TGTGCCAGCAGCCCGGGGACAGGCCTTACCATATATTTT. Translated: CASSPGTGLTIYF. Full variable domain (outside the CDR3, taken from reference TRBV11-2 and TRBJ1-3): EAGVAQSPRYKIIEKRQSVAFWCNPISGHATLYWYQQILGQGPKLLIQFQNNGVVDDSQLPKDRFSAERLKGVDSTLKIQPAKLEDSAVYLCASSPGTGLTIYFGEGSWLTVV.

This sequence joins TRBV12-5 and TRBJ2-1, with D tentatively TRBD2 (6 bases). The V gene's germline CDR1 is LGHNT and CDR2 FRNRAP. The CDR3 length is 17 residues. V lost 0 bases, J lost 0 bases, and 12 bases lay in between. For the CDR3, the DNA is TGTGCTAGTGGTTTGGTATGGGGGACTGACTCCTACAATGAGCAGTTCTTC. Translating it yields CASGLVWGTDSYNEQFF.

The gene calls are TRBV4-1 and TRBJ1-2, with TRBD1 as a possible D gene (5 bases). V lost 4 bases and J lost 2, with 11 bases in between. Germline loops: CDR1 MGHRA, CDR2 YSYEKL. This CDR3 is 14 amino acids long. CDR3 sequence (DNA): TGCGCCAGCAGCCCGCAGACAGAAAACTATGGCTACACCTTC. This codes for CASSPQTENYGYTF.

This clone was detected only once. The chain combines TRBV12-5 with TRBJ2-7; TRBD2 agrees at 8 bases. Trimming took 0 bases from V and 6 from J; bases not matched to a gene: 10. The CDR3 is made up of 16 amino acids. Germline V CDR1 and CDR2: LGHNT, FRNRAP. CDR3 residues: CASGLVRPSGPSEQYF. The CDR3 nucleotides read TGTGCTAGTGGTTTGGTGAGACCTAGCGGGCCCTCCGAGCAGTACTTC. The complete variable domain, with remaining parts taken from reference TRBV12-5 and TRBJ2-7, reads DARVTQTPRHKVTEMGQEVTMRCQPILGHNTVFWYRQTMMQGLELLAYFRNRAPLDDSGMPKDRFSAEMPDATLATLKIQPSEPRDSAVYFCASGLVRPSGPSEQYFGPGTRLTVT.

V usage is TRBV5-5 and J usage is TRBJ2-1; 11 nucleotides line up with TRBD2. Germline V gives CDR1 SGHKS, CDR2 YYEKEE (reference sequence). The CDR3 consists of 14 residues. V dropped 6 bases and J dropped 7; count of bases not matched to a gene: 6. The CDR3 region is CASTPGLAVNEQFF. The CDR3 region has the DNA TGTGCCAGCACCCCGGGACTAGCGGTAAATGAGCAGTTCTTC.

The chain links TRBV10-3 to TRBJ2-5; 15 bases align to TRBD2. Per germline, CDR1 ENHRY and CDR2 SYGVKD. The V segment lost 2 bases and the J segment 6 bases; nucleotides outside the gene matches: 7. The CDR3 covers 17 residues. The CDR3 nucleotides are TGTGCCATCAGTGAGCCCTGGACTAGCGGGGGGGCACAGACCCAGTACTTC. Encoded protein: CAISEPWTSGGAQTQYF.

The CDR3 DNA sequence: TGTGCTAGTGGTTTGGACAGCTCGAGCACTGAAGCTTTCTTT. Its protein product is CASGLDSSSTEAFF. The chain carries TRBV12-5 and TRBJ1-1; D remains ambiguous. Trimming stripped 1 base from V and 4 bases from J, with 10 bases between. The germline gives CDR1 LGHNT, CDR2 FRNRAP. The CDR3 covers 14 residues. Based on the CDR3 plus reference TRBV12-5 and TRBJ1-1, the full variable domain is DARVTQTPRHKVTEMGQEVTMRCQPILGHNTVFWYRQTMMQGLELLAYFRNRAPLDDSGMPKDRFSAEMPDATLATLKIQPSEPRDSAVYFCASGLDSSSTEAFFGQGTRLTVV.

V and J are TRBV11-2 and TRBJ2-1, with 9 bases that match TRBD1. V lost 5 bases to trimming and J lost 7 bases; unmatched junction nucleotides: 12. Germline-derived CDR1 and CDR2 are SGHAT and FQNNGV. The length of the CDR3 is 16 residues. CDR3 nucleotide sequence: TGTGCCAGCAGCCCATTCGGACAGGGGCTTTCGAATGAGCAGTTCTTC. Encoded protein: CASSPFGQGLSNEQFF.

V is TRBV5-4 and J is TRBJ2-3, with TRBD2 as a possible D gene (6 bases). The V gene lost 1 base and the J gene lost 6 bases, with 9 bases spanning the gap. This CDR3 has 13 residues. Germline lookup yields CDR1 SGHNT and CDR2 YYREEE (reference sequence). CDR3 nucleotides: TGTGCCAGCAGCTTGTATAGCGGTGATACGCAGTATTTT. It translates to CASSLYSGDTQYF.

The chain recombines TRBV5-5 with TRBJ2-7, with TRBD2 matching 7 bases. The germline V gene encodes CDR1 SGHKS and CDR2 YYEKEE (reference sequence). The CDR3 runs to 13 residues. Trimming took 1 base from V and 5 from J; bases not matched to a gene: 3. CDR3 in DNA: TGTGCCAGCAGCTTGCTTGCGGGGGACGAGCAGTACTTC. It encodes CASSLLAGDEQYF.

The chain recombines TRBV3-1 (or the pseudogene TRBV3-2) with TRBJ1-1, with 8 bases matching TRBD1. Germline V gene data show CDR1 as LGHDT and CDR2 as YNNKEL (reference sequence). The CDR3 runs to 14 residues. J was trimmed by 2 bases and V by 5 bases; bases with no gene match: 4. The CDR3 coding sequence is TGTGCCAGCAGCTCAGGGGGCTCCAACACTGAAGCTTTCTTT. This gives the protein CASSSGGSNTEAFF.

The rearrangement uses TRBV4-2 and TRBJ1-2; D perhaps matches TRBD1 (6 bases). The CDR3 is made up of 16 amino acids. The V gene lost 4 bases and the J gene lost 6 bases, with 21 bases spanning the gap. Per germline, CDR1 LGHNA and CDR2 YNFKEQ. DNA for the CDR3: TGTGCCAGCAGCCCTGGGACACAAAATCTCTTCCATGGCTACACCTTC. Its translation: CASSPGTQNLFHGYTF.

In this sample, this clone turned up a few times. The V gene is TRBV4-3, the J gene TRBJ2-3; TRBD1 might be the D (5 bases). The CDR3 runs 16 residues. Trimming shortened V by 4 bases and J by 4 bases, and 18 bases separated the two germline ends. CDR1 and CDR2 (germline): LGHNA, YSLEER. The CDR3 DNA sequence: TGCGCCAGCAGCCGGATCGCAGGGATGGCGGCAGATACGCAGTATTTT. This gives the protein CASSRIAGMAADTQYF.

The CDR3 spells CASSDRALNTGELFF. CDR3 nucleotides: TGTGCCAGCAGTGACAGGGCCTTGAACACCGGGGAGCTGTTTTTT. This chain joins TRBV6-1 and TRBJ2-2; TRBD1 is a possible D gene (5 bases). Deletions cut 3 bases from V and 1 base from J, with 9 bases between. The CDR3 covers 15 residues. The V gene's germline CDR1 is MNHNS and CDR2 SASEGT.

DNA of the CDR3: TGCGCCAGCAGCCAAGCCTGGGGCACTCCAGATACGCAGTATTTT. Amino acids: CASSQAWGTPDTQYF. This chain links TRBV4-1 with TRBJ2-3, with D possibly TRBD1 on 5 matching bases. V gave up 1 base and J gave up 4 bases, with 12 bases separating them. Germline V gives CDR1 MGHRA, CDR2 YSYEKL. CDR3 length: 15 residues.

The rearrangement joins TRBV10-1 to TRBJ2-3; 15 nucleotides agree with TRBD2. Germline V CDR1 and CDR2: WNHNN, SYGVQD (reference sequence). The CDR3 is 20 amino acids. The V and J ends lost 3 bases and 3 bases, in that order; junction bases with no gene match: 13. Written as DNA, the CDR3 is TGCGCCAGCAGTGAACGGACTAGCGGGGGGGCCGTTTTAAGGACAGATACGCAGTATTTT. Protein sequence: CASSERTSGGAVLRTDTQYF.

V gene TRBV4-3 combines with J gene TRBJ1-2; TRBD1 agrees at 8 bases. Trimming at V came to 3 bases and at J to 2 bases, leaving 8 bases not matched to a gene. Germline loops: CDR1 LGHNA, CDR2 YSLEER. The CDR3 spans 16 residues. CDR3 residues: CASSQGPRGPNYGYTF. Written as DNA, the CDR3 is TGCGCCAGCAGCCAGGGGCCCAGGGGGCCGAACTATGGCTACACCTTC.